The source of this T cell receptor beta chain is a study of control samples from healthy donors and cancer patients. Only in-frame clones appear in the TCRdb table, and some are missing; sequencing was by immunoSEQ multiplex PCR. The repertoire holds about 220,000 clones, 85% to 95% seen once, with about 1.6% in the top ten. Sequenced input: blood. This TCR was sampled from a man in his fifties in good health.

The CDR3 DNA reads as TGTGCCAGCAGTGAATTGTTGAACACCGGGGAGCTGTTTTTT. Encoded protein: CASSELLNTGELFF. This chain joins TRBV2 and TRBJ2-2, with D unclear. Germline-derived CDR1 and CDR2 are SNHLY and FYNNEI. V lost 2 bases, J lost 1 base, and 5 bases lay in between. The length of the CDR3 is 14 residues. The whole variable domain, remainder taken from reference TRBV2 and TRBJ2-2, is EPEVTQTPSHQVTQMGQEVILRCVPISNHLYFYWYRQILGQKVEFLVSFYNNEISEKSEIFDDQFSVERPDGSNFTLKIRSTKLEDSAMYFCASSELLNTGELFFGEGSRLTVL.